Each of the 31 T cell receptor beta chains below was sequenced from the same sample in a study of breast tumors, draining lymph nodes, adjacent tissues. The lymph nodes were axillary draining lymph nodes from breast cancer patients. MiXCR, run by TCRdb on the multiplex PCR reads, gives a single entry per CDR3 protein. Of some 120,000 distinct CDR3 sequences in the sample, roughly 21% were seen once. The material sequenced was axillary lymph node tissue. Every receptor here comes from a female donor with breast cancer. Some clones in this sample may be carry-over from other donors' samples.

This clonotype was found many times. The V gene is TRBV7-2, the J gene TRBJ2-3, with TRBD1 matching over 7 bases. The CDR3 has 16 residues. Germline loops: CDR1 SGHTA, CDR2 FQGNSA. The J segment lost 3 bases and the V segment lost 5 bases, leaving 11 bases of the junction unmatched. The CDR3 protein is CASSLGRGTVTDTQYF. In DNA, the CDR3 is TGTGCCAGCAGCCTCGGTCGTGGGACAGTAACAGATACGCAGTATTTT.

In its sample, this clonotype was seen many times. Germline and junction disagree at one end, which may indicate a read error. The chain combines TRBV9 with TRBJ2-3; D is unresolved. The CDR3 spans 13 residues. Looked up from germline, CDR1 is SGDLS and CDR2 is YYNGEE. The CDR3 sequence is CANSVGGSDTQYF. For the CDR3, the DNA is TGTGCCAACAGCGTAGGTGGGTCAGATACGCAGTATTTT.

This clonotype was detected ten times or more. The J gene is TRBJ1-5, the V gene TRBV4-1; 7 bases fit TRBD1. CDR3 length: 16 residues. Germline values: CDR1 MGHRA, CDR2 YSYEKL. The V and J ends lost 6 bases and 2 bases, in that order; junction bases with no gene match: 10. CDR3: CASSRYSGQGNQPQHF. In nucleotides, the CDR3 is TGCGCCAGCAGTCGGTATTCTGGACAGGGCAATCAGCCCCAGCATTTT.

As to this clonotype: This clone may be a read error of a much larger clone one base away. The V and J genes are TRBV7-8 and TRBJ2-6; D is unclear. This CDR3 region has 15 residues. CDR1 SGHVS and CDR2 FQNEAQ come from the germline V gene. CDR3 region: CASSSDFTGANVLTF. The CDR3 nucleotides read TGTGCTAGCAGCTCCGACTTTACAGGGGCCAACGTCCTGACTTTC. The variable domain in full, with the rest retrieved from reference TRBV7-8 and TRBJ2-6, is GAGVSQSPRYKVAKRGQDVALRCDPISGHVSLFWYQQALGQGPEFLTYFQNEAQLDKSGLPSDRFFAERPEGSVSTLKIQRTQQEDSAVYLCASSSDFTGANVLTFGAGSRLTVL.

This clonotype was counted at least ten times. The rearrangement uses TRBV2 and TRBJ1-6; 7 positions match TRBD1. The junction had 11 bases not matched to a gene; V was cut back by 11 bases and J by 10 bases. CDR1 is SNHLY, CDR2 FYNNEI, per germline. There are 13 residues in the CDR3. CDR3 nucleotide sequence: TGTGCCGGGCGACAGGGATTAGAATCACCCCTCCACTTT. Translation: CAGRQGLESPLHF.

This clonotype was counted at least ten times. CDR3 DNA: TGTGCCAGCAGTCCCGGGACTAGGGGAGATACGCAGTATTTT. It encodes CASSPGTRGDTQYF. The chain combines TRBV27 with TRBJ2-3; TRBD2 aligns across 8 bases. V dropped 5 bases and J dropped 5; count of bases not matched to a gene: 6. CDR1 is MNHEY, CDR2 SMNVEV, per germline (reference sequence). CDR3 length: 14 amino acids.

This clonotype appeared a few times. The genes are TRBV5-1 and TRBJ2-2; 7 nucleotides line up with TRBD1. V was clipped by 3 bases and J by 3 bases; unmatched bases: 5. CDR1 SGHRS and CDR2 YFSETQ come from the germline V gene. The CDR3 length is 15 residues. The CDR3 is CASSWTGGYTGELFF. CDR3 DNA sequence: TGCGCCAGCAGCTGGACAGGCGGGTACACCGGGGAGCTGTTTTTT.

In this sample, this clonotype turned up many times. The gene calls are TRBV5-1 and TRBJ2-5, with 13 bases matching TRBD2. This CDR3 has 16 residues. J was trimmed by 7 bases and V by 4 bases; bases with no gene match: 10. The germline V gene has CDR1 SGHRS and CDR2 YFSETQ. The CDR3 DNA sequence: TGCGCCAGCAGCGGGGGACTAGCGGGGCCTCAGGGGACCCAGTACTTC. This sequence encodes CASSGGLAGPQGTQYF.

The chain recombines TRBV27 with TRBJ2-3, with 7 bases identical to TRBD1. Germline trimming cut 6 bases from V and 0 bases from J; bases unmatched to any gene: 9. The CDR3 has 16 amino acids. The germline V gene has CDR1 MNHEY and CDR2 SMNVEV (reference sequence). The CDR3 bases are TGTGCCAGCAGACGTATCGGACAGGCGAGCACAGATACGCAGTATTTT. Its protein is CASRRIGQASTDTQYF.

The table lists this clonotype with a few counts. V is TRBV28 and J is TRBJ1-5; D may be TRBD1 (5 bases). Germline assignment: CDR1 MDHEN and CDR2 SYDVKM. V lost 5 bases and J 8 bases, leaving 19 bases between the germline ends. The CDR3 totals 15 residues. In nucleotides, the CDR3 is TGTGCCAGCAGTCGCCCTGTGGGCAGGGAAAAGCCCCAGCATTTT. This encodes CASSRPVGREKPQHF.

Turning to this clonotype: This may be a read error, as it is one base from a much larger clone. The chain couples TRBV20-1 to TRBJ2-2; TRBD1 might be the D (6 bases). This CDR3 contains 17 residues. Germline V gives CDR1 DFQATT, CDR2 SNEGSKA (reference sequence). With 0 bases removed from V and 3 bases from J, the gap between germline ends came to 17 bases. The CDR3 protein is CSARDRARTADTGELFF. CDR3 in DNA: TGCAGTGCTAGAGATAGGGCCCGGACAGCAGACACCGGGGAGCTGTTTTTT.

Concerning this clonotype: Just one base apart from a much larger clone, this may be a read error. V usage is TRBV6-6 and J usage is TRBJ1-4, with D uncertain. CDR3 length: 12 residues. Germline V CDR1 and CDR2: MNHNY, SVGAGI (reference sequence). Trimming took 8 bases from V and 5 from J, leaving 9 bases between them. CDR3 region: CASGALNEKLFF. In nucleotides, the CDR3 is TGTGCCAGCGGTGCCCTGAATGAAAAACTGTTTTTT.

This clonotype has at least ten counts. The chain carries TRBV19 and TRBJ2-5; D perhaps matches TRBD2 (7 bases). The CDR3 covers 15 residues. Germline assignment: CDR1 LNHDA and CDR2 SQIVND (reference sequence). V lost 3 bases and J lost 1, with 12 bases in between. The DNA for the CDR3 is TGTGCCAGTAGTATCCGCCGGGGGGCCCAAGAGACCCAGTACTTC. Its protein is CASSIRRGAQETQYF. Full variable domain (remainder filled in from reference TRBV19 and TRBJ2-5): DGGITQSPKYLFRKEGQNVTLSCEQNLNHDAMYWYRQDPGQGLRLIYYSQIVNDFQKGDIAEGYSVSREKKESFPLTVTSAQKNPTAFYLCASSIRRGAQETQYFGPGTRLLVL.

This clonotype was observed at least ten times. The chain has TRBV25-1 and TRBJ2-1; 11 nucleotides align to TRBD1. V was pared by 5 bases and J by 9 bases, with 9 bases of the junction left unmatched. CDR1 and CDR2 from the germline V gene are MGHDK and SYGVNS. The CDR3 contains 15 residues. In DNA, the CDR3 is TGTGCCAGCAGTACAGGACAGGGGGCGCTTGGTGAGCAGTTCTTC. Its protein is CASSTGQGALGEQFF.

Notes on this clonotype: One base away lies a much larger clone, so this may be a sequencing read error. The CDR3 region has the DNA TGTGCCGCCAGCAGGACAGGGGACACCGGGGAGCTGTTTTTT. The encoded protein is CAASRTGDTGELFF. The genes are TRBV15 and TRBJ2-2, with 9 nucleotides matching TRBD1. The CDR3 extends over 14 amino acids. Germline values: CDR1 LNHNV, CDR2 YYDKDF (reference sequence). The full variable domain, completed using reference TRBV15 and TRBJ2-2, is DAMVIQNPRYQVTQFGKPVTLSCSQTLNHNVMYWYQQKSSQAPKLLFHYYDKDFNNEADTPDNFQSRRPNTSFCFLDIRSPGLGDTAMYLCAASRTGDTGELFFGEGSRLTVL.

This clonotype was seen many times. This sequence joins TRBV20-1 and TRBJ2-6; D is perhaps TRBD2 (5 bases). Germline-derived CDR1 and CDR2 are DFQATT and SNEGSKA (reference sequence). CDR3 size: 18 residues. Trimming removed 0 bases from V and 0 bases from J, with 15 bases in between. This chain's CDR3 is CSARDLLGSNSGANVLTF. The DNA of the CDR3 is TGCAGTGCTAGAGATCTACTAGGCAGTAACTCTGGGGCCAACGTCCTGACTTTC.

This clonotype has ten or more counts. The chain has TRBV6-1 and TRBJ2-3, with TRBD2 as a possible D gene (5 bases). Between the trimmed V and J ends, which lost 8 bases and 6 bases, there was a span of 12 bases. This CDR3 comprises 12 residues. CDR1 and CDR2 (germline): MNHNS, SASEGT. The CDR3 nucleotides read TGTGCCAGCGCCACTAGATCCGATACGCAGTATTTT. Its translation: CASATRSDTQYF.

Of note for this clonotype: A much larger clone lies one base from this, so it may be a read error. The chain employs TRBV27 and TRBJ2-2; TRBD2 might be the D (5 bases). The CDR3 contains 13 residues. CDR1 and CDR2 (germline): MNHEY, SMNVEV (reference sequence). CDR3 region: CASSLSVPGELSF. DNA for the CDR3: TGTGCCAGCAGTTTATCGGTACCCGGGGAGCTGTCTTTT.

This clonotype was counted many times. The chain recombines TRBV2 with TRBJ2-2; perhaps TRBD2 as D (6 bases). Trimming shortened V by 3 bases and J by 0 bases, and 8 bases separated the two germline ends. CDR1 SNHLY and CDR2 FYNNEI come from the germline V gene. The CDR3 is made up of 15 amino acids. The CDR3 protein is CASSELATNTGELFF. As DNA, the CDR3 is TGTGCCAGCAGTGAGCTAGCGACGAACACCGGGGAGCTGTTTTTT.

This clonotype was recorded many times. This sequence joins TRBV25-1 and TRBJ2-1; TRBD2 might be the D (6 bases). Trimming pared 2 bases from V and 7 bases from J, leaving 9 bases between. Germline V lookup: CDR1 MGHDK, CDR2 SYGVNS. The CDR3 contains 13 residues. The DNA of the CDR3 is TGTGCCAGCAGTGAAGGGGGGAGGAATGAGCAGTTCTTC. Its translation: CASSEGGRNEQFF.

The table lists this clonotype with many counts. The gene calls are TRBV11-2 and TRBJ2-7; 9 bases fit TRBD2. In germline, CDR1 is SGHAT, CDR2 FQNNGV. CDR3 size: 15 residues. Unmatched junction bases numbered 12, after V lost 5 bases and J lost 7 bases. The CDR3 sequence is CASSTTGTSLGEQYF. CDR3 DNA: TGTGCCAGCAGCACAACCGGGACTAGCCTAGGGGAGCAGTACTTC.

In this sample, this clonotype turned up a few times. The J gene is TRBJ2-5, the V gene TRBV7-8; 11 nucleotides agree with TRBD2. This CDR3 comprises 15 residues. CDR1 is SGHVS and CDR2 is FQNEAQ in the germline V gene. Trimming at V came to 11 bases and at J to 2 bases, leaving 10 bases not matched to a gene. The CDR3 region is CAVGPLAGAQETQYF. The CDR3 coding sequence is TGTGCCGTCGGACCACTAGCGGGGGCACAAGAGACCCAGTACTTC.

This clonotype occurred many times. The chain recombines TRBV20-1 with TRBJ2-2; a possible D gene is TRBD2 (7 bases). In germline, CDR1 is DFQATT, CDR2 SNEGSKA (reference sequence). This CDR3 has 17 residues. The V and J ends lost 0 bases and 4 bases respectively, with 18 bases between them. The CDR3 is CSARDGRRGAVTGELFF. The CDR3 bases are TGCAGTGCTAGAGATGGAAGACGGGGGGCAGTCACCGGGGAGCTGTTTTTT.

The chain recombines TRBV27 with TRBJ2-5, with D possibly TRBD2 on 5 matching bases. The CDR3 has 14 residues. Germline CDR1 is MNHEY and CDR2 is SMNVEV (reference sequence). V was trimmed by 3 bases and J by 6 bases, leaving 14 bases between them. CDR3 nucleotide sequence: TGTGCCAGCAGTTTTATGGCTAGCTTACAGACCCAGTACTTC. Encoded protein: CASSFMASLQTQYF.

This clonotype was seen at least ten times. This chain joins TRBV20-1 and TRBJ2-5; TRBD2 is a possible D gene (5 bases). Germline assignment: CDR1 DFQATT and CDR2 SNEGSKA (reference sequence). The CDR3 is 15 residues long. V lost 0 bases to trimming and J lost 10 bases, with 21 bases between them. CDR3 region: CSARDLVQRAKSQYF. CDR3 DNA sequence: TGCAGTGCTAGAGATTTGGTCCAGAGGGCTAAGAGCCAGTACTTC.

In this sample, this clonotype turned up many times. Written as DNA, the CDR3 is TGTGCCAGTAAGGAGACCACGATACCCCCTTATGGCTACACCTTC. This encodes CASKETTIPPYGYTF. The chain is built from TRBV19 and TRBJ1-2; D gene uncertain. Germline-derived CDR1 and CDR2 are LNHDA and SQIVND (reference sequence). Trimming pared 7 bases from V and 5 bases from J, leaving 20 bases between. The CDR3 runs 15 residues.

This clonotype was seen ten or more times. The V call is TRBV20-1, the J call TRBJ2-5; D is uncertain. Trimming took off 1 base at V and 4 bases at J, with 13 bases between the two ends. This CDR3 has 14 amino acids. Germline V gene data show CDR1 as DFQATT and CDR2 as SNEGSKA (reference sequence). In DNA form, the CDR3 reads TGCAGTGCTAGAGTACGGAGTATTGGAGAGACCCAGTACTTC. Translation: CSARVRSIGETQYF.

In its sample, this clonotype was seen many times. The chain is built from TRBV7-6 and TRBJ1-6, with D hard to call. Trimming took 1 base from V and 7 from J, leaving 2 bases between them. The CDR3 totals 12 residues. Per the germline V gene, CDR1 is SGHVS and CDR2 is FNYEAQ. CDR3 DNA sequence: TGTGCCAGCAGCTTAGGCAATTCACCCCTCCACTTT. Its protein product is CASSLGNSPLHF.

Points on this clonotype: A much larger clone differs from this one at a single base, so this may be a read error. The CDR3 reads CAGSQGVGYEQYF. CDR3 nucleotides: TGTGCCGGCAGCCAGGGGGTTGGCTACGAGCAGTACTTC. This chain uses TRBV5-4 with TRBJ2-7, with TRBD1 identical over 7 bases. The CDR3 is 13 residues long. Per the germline V gene, CDR1 is SGHNT and CDR2 is YYREEE (reference sequence).

With regard to this clonotype: Possible read error: a much larger clone is one base away. The J gene is TRBJ1-3, the V gene TRBV6-5, with D tentatively TRBD1 (5 bases). CDR1 is MNHEY and CDR2 is SVGAGI in the germline V gene. This CDR3 spans 14 amino acids. CDR3 coding DNA: TGTGCCAGCAGCCGGGGGAGCTCTGGAAACACCATATGTTTT. Translation gives CASSRGSSGNTICF.

The table lists this clonotype with many counts. The V call is TRBV24-1, the J call TRBJ1-3, with D tentatively TRBD1 (6 bases). The CDR3 contains 14 residues. V was pared by 4 bases and J by 9 bases, with 15 bases between. Per germline, CDR1 KGHDR and CDR2 SFDVKD. The CDR3 sequence: CATSERDIVGTIYF. In DNA form, the CDR3 reads TGTGCCACCAGTGAGAGGGACATAGTCGGCACCATATATTTT.